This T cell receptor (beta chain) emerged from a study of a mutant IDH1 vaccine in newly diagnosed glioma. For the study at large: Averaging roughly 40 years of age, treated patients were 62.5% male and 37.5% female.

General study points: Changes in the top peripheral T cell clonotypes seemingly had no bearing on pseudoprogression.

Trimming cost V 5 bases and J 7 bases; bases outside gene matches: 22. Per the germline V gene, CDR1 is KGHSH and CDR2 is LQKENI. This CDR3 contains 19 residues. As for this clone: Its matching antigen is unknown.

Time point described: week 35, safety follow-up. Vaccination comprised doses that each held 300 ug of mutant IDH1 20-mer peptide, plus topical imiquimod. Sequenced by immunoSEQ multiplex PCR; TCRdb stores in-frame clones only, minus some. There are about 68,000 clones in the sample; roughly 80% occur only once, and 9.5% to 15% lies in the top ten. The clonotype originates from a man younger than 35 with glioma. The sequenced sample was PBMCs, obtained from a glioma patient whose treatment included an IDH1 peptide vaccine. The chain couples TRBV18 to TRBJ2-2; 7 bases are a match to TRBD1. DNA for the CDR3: TGTGCCAGCTCAACACGTCCGACGACCGGGACAGTGAATGGCGGGGAGCTGTTTTTT. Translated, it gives CASSTRPTTGTVNGGELFF.